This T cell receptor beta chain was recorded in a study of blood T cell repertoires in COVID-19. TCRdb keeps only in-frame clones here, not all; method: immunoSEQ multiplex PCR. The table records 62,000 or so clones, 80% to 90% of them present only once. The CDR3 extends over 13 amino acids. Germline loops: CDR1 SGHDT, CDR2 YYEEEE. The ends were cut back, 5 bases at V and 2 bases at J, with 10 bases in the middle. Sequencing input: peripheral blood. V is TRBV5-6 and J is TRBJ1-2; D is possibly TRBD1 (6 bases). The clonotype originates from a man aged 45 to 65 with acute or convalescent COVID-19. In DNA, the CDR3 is TGTGCCAGCAGGACGACAGGAAACTATGGCTACACCTTC. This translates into CASRTTGNYGYTF.